A selection of T cell receptor beta chains follows, all from one sample in a study of beta chain features in type 1 diabetes. Repertoires were generated with immunoSEQ multiplex PCR, while TCRdb's copy carries only in-frame clones and drops some. Found here are 310,000 or so clones, 7.5% to 9% of them singletons; the top ten hold 0.44%. Sequencing input: central memory CD4+ T cells from blood. These receptors all come from a woman under 30 in good health. CDR3s include the opening cysteine and the closing phenylalanine or tryptophan. D genes are given only for firm matches. For some rows the clone size is stated as once, few or many, or as a class when expanded; others skip it.

j_call cdr3_length v_call d_call clone_size cdr3_nt cdr3_aa
TRBJ1-3 15 TRBV7-9 - - TGTGCCAGCAGCCCACGGGGGGGACCTGGAAACACCATATATTTT CASSPRGGPGNTIYF
TRBJ1-5 13 TRBV7-2 - many TGTGCCAGCAGCTTGAGTGTTGGTCAGCCCCAGCATTTT CASSLSVGQPQHF
TRBJ1-6 14 TRBV2 TRBD1 - TGTGCCAAGGGCCCGGGACAGGGGGACTCACCCCTCCACTTT CAKGPGQGDSPLHF
TRBJ2-5 11 TRBV20-1 - few TGCAGTGCTGGAATCGCGGAGACCCAGTACTTC CSAGIAETQYF
TRBJ2-5 12 TRBV2 - - TGTGCCAGGGGTTTCGGTCAAGAGACCCAGTACTTC CARGFGQETQYF
TRBJ2-1 16 TRBV5-4 TRBD2 once TGTGCCAGCAGCTTGGCCCTAGCGGGGACCGACAATGAGCAGTTCTTC CASSLALAGTDNEQFF
TRBJ1-4 15 TRBV28 - few TGTGCCAGCAGGTCGCACAGAGCAACTAATGAAAAACTGTTTTTT CASRSHRATNEKLFF
TRBJ2-7 12 TRBV18 - few TGTGCCAGCTCACAGGAACGCTACGAGCAGTACTTC CASSQERYEQYF
TRBJ1-1 13 TRBV2 TRBD1 many TGTGCCAGCAGCGGACAGGGAAACACTGAAGCTTTCTTT CASSGQGNTEAFF
TRBJ1-1 12 TRBV6-1 - - TGTGCCAGCAGTATTACAGGGAATGTGGCTTTCTTT CASSITGNVAFF
TRBJ1-1 13 TRBV6-6 TRBD1 few TGTGCCAGCAGTTTAACAGGGGGCACTGAAGCTTTCTTT CASSLTGGTEAFF
TRBJ1-2 15 TRBV13 TRBD1 many TGTGCCAGCAGCTTAGGTTACAGGGGGTTCGATGGCTACACCTTC CASSLGYRGFDGYTF
TRBJ2-2 14 TRBV5-4 - - TGTGCCAGCAGCCTAGACAGGGAGGACGGGGAGCTGTTTTTT CASSLDREDGELFF
TRBJ1-5 13 TRBV29-1 - - TGCAGCGTTGACGGAGGGTTTAATCAGCCCCAGCATTTT CSVDGGFNQPQHF
TRBJ2-7 12 TRBV7-9 - - TGTGCCAGCAGCCCCGTCCCTCCGCGTCTGTACTTC CASSPVPPRLYF
TRBJ2-5 16 TRBV6-1 TRBD2 few TGTGCCATCAGTGAGGGGTCTAGCGGGAGTGGGGAGACCCAGTACTTC CAISEGSSGSGETQYF
TRBJ2-7 16 TRBV5-4 - - TGTGCCAGCAGCTCCCCTCTGGGGCGGGCCTCATACGAGCAGTACTTC CASSSPLGRASYEQYF
TRBJ2-5 18 TRBV25-1 TRBD2 - TGTGCCAGCAGTGAAAAGTCTAGCGGACCCAGTTGGGGAGAGACCCAGTACTTC CASSEKSSGPSWGETQYF
TRBJ1-1 15 TRBV10-3 - - TGTGCCATCAGTGAGTCGATCCCGGGACCCGCTGAAGCTTTCTTT CAISESIPGPAEAFF
TRBJ2-1 17 TRBV7-9 TRBD2 few TGTGCCAGCAGCTTAGTGGCTAGCGGGAGAAGTTGGAATGAGCAGTTCTTC CASSLVASGRSWNEQFF
TRBJ2-1 18 TRBV5-1 TRBD2 many TGCGCCAGCAGCTCTTCAACCGCTACTAGCGGGAGGGCCGATGAGCAGTTCTTC CASSSSTATSGRADEQFF
TRBJ2-1 13 TRBV14 - - TGTGCCAGCAGCCAACTCACCCACAATAAGCAGTTCTTC CASSQLTHNKQFF
TRBJ2-1 13 TRBV4-1 - - TGCGCCAGCAGCCAAGTGGAGTTGAGTGAGCAGTTCTTC CASSQVELSEQFF
TRBJ2-7 13 TRBV7-9 - - TGTGCCAGCAGCTTAGCGACGGACTACGAGCAGTACTTC CASSLATDYEQYF
TRBJ2-1 16 TRBV5-4 TRBD2 few TGTGCCAGCACCCCGACTAGCGGGAGCTCCTACAATGAGCAGTTCTTC CASTPTSGSSYNEQFF
TRBJ2-6 17 TRBV28 - - TGTGCCAGCAGTTTAGTTTCGGGGAGCTCTGGGGCCAACGTCCTGACTTTC CASSLVSGSSGANVLTF
TRBJ1-1 14 TRBV7-9 - - TGTGCCAGCAGCTTAATGCGGGGTAACACTGAAGCTTTCTTT CASSLMRGNTEAFF
TRBJ2-1 14 TRBV7-8 TRBD2 - TGTGCCAGCAGCTTAACTAGCGACTCCAATGAGCAGTTCTTC CASSLTSDSNEQFF
TRBJ2-5 16 TRBV27 TRBD2 few TGTGCCAGCAGTTTAGGTAGCGGGACTCTCCAAGAGACCCAGTACTTC CASSLGSGTLQETQYF
TRBJ2-7 17 TRBV7-8 TRBD2 - TGTGCCAGCAGCTTGTATGCTAGCGGGGTCCCCTCCTACGAGCAGTACTTC CASSLYASGVPSYEQYF
TRBJ2-2 14 TRBV4-3 - few TGCGCCAGCAGCCAAGGCCCGGGGACCGGGGAGCTGTTTTTT CASSQGPGTGELFF
TRBJ1-3 15 TRBV23-1 - - TGCGCCAGCAGTCAAGCGGGGGCCAGCGGAAACACCATATATTTT CASSQAGASGNTIYF
TRBJ2-2 15 TRBV9 TRBD1 - TGTGCCAGCAGCAGACGGACAGGGAACACCGGGGAGCTGTTTTTT CASSRRTGNTGELFF
TRBJ1-1 13 TRBV29-1 - few TGCAGCGTCGAACGAGAAGTGAACACTGAAGCTTTCTTT CSVEREVNTEAFF
TRBJ2-2 14 TRBV14 - few TGTGCCAGCAGCCTCAGAGTCGGGACCGGGGAGCTGTTTTTT CASSLRVGTGELFF
TRBJ1-4 14 TRBV29-1 TRBD1 - TGCAGCGTCTCTACGACAGGGGGCAGGGAAAAACTGTTTTTT CSVSTTGGREKLFF
TRBJ1-2 14 TRBV2 TRBD1 few TGTGCCAGCAGTGCGGACAGGGGGATCTATGGCTACACCTTC CASSADRGIYGYTF
TRBJ1-4 16 TRBV7-9 - - TGTGCCAGCAGCTCCCGACAGCTCTCAACTAATGAAAAACTGTTTTTT CASSSRQLSTNEKLFF
TRBJ2-1 16 TRBV7-8 - few TGTGCCAGCAGCTTAGGAGCCGCCGGCGGGACAAATGAGCAGTTCTTC CASSLGAAGGTNEQFF
TRBJ1-1 14 TRBV7-2 - few TGTGCCAGCAGCTATGCGGGCCTGTACACTGAAGCTTTCTTT CASSYAGLYTEAFF
TRBJ2-1 13 TRBV7-2 - few TGCGCCAGCAGCCAAGACAGAGACAGGCAAAAGTTCTTC CASSQDRDRQKFF